These 7 T cell receptor beta chains were all obtained from the same sample, sequenced in a study of CDR3 diversity in severe acne. Each CDR3 protein is one row after TCRdb ran MiXCR on the PCR reads. The sample consists of about 85,000 distinct CDR3 sequences, around half of them appearing once. Sample: blood. These receptors were collected from a male donor in good health, serving as a control.

CDR3: CASSFYQGQPQHF. CDR3 sequence (DNA): TGTGCCAGCAGCTTTTACCAGGGTCAGCCCCAGCATTTT. V is TRBV7-9 and J is TRBJ1-5, with D maybe TRBD1 (5 bases). This CDR3 contains 13 residues. The V end lost 3 bases, the J end lost 6 bases, and 9 bases lay between the germline ends. Germline V gives CDR1 SEHNR, CDR2 FQNEAQ (reference sequence).

This clonotype was seen only a few times. The chain joins TRBV4-1 to TRBJ1-2; D is uncertain. The V and J ends lost 1 base and 6 bases respectively, with 15 bases between them. Germline-derived CDR1 and CDR2 are MGHRA and YSYEKL. CDR3 length: 15 residues. CDR3 DNA: TGCGCCAGCAGCCAAGTTCTGAGGGCGCTGGATGGCTACACCTTC. It translates to CASSQVLRALDGYTF.

This clonotype was observed at least ten times. The chain is built from TRBV2 and TRBJ1-5; 7 positions agree with TRBD1. Unmatched junction bases numbered 3, after V lost 3 bases and J lost 4 bases. The CDR3 sequence is 14 residues long. Per germline, CDR1 SNHLY and CDR2 FYNNEI. The CDR3 reads CASSERDRNQPQHF. The CDR3 DNA reads as TGTGCCAGCAGTGAGCGGGACAGAAATCAGCCCCAGCATTTT. The variable domain in full, with the rest retrieved from reference TRBV2 and TRBJ1-5, is EPEVTQTPSHQVTQMGQEVILRCVPISNHLYFYWYRQILGQKVEFLVSFYNNEISEKSEIFDDQFSVERPDGSNFTLKIRSTKLEDSAMYFCASSERDRNQPQHFGDGTRLSIL.

The chain carries TRBV6-6 and TRBJ1-6; the D gene is possibly TRBD1 (5 bases). This CDR3 comprises 16 residues. V gave up 2 bases and J gave up 7 bases, with 15 bases separating them. Germline assignment: CDR1 MNHNY and CDR2 SVGAGI (reference sequence). The CDR3 reads CASSYEQGTWNSPLHF. The DNA for the CDR3 is TGTGCCAGCAGTTACGAGCAGGGCACTTGGAATTCACCCCTCCACTTT.

This clonotype was seen only a few times. The J gene is TRBJ2-2, the V gene TRBV10-3; 10 bases match TRBD2. The CDR3 totals 18 residues. Unmatched junction bases numbered 7, after V lost 3 bases and J lost 0 bases. Per the germline V gene, CDR1 is ENHRY and CDR2 is SYGVKD. The CDR3 reads CAISETGLAFANTGELFF. In nucleotides, the CDR3 is TGTGCCATCAGTGAAACGGGACTAGCGTTCGCGAACACCGGGGAGCTGTTTTTT.

This clonotype occurred many times. The chain links TRBV11-2 to TRBJ2-3; TRBD1 is a possible D gene (5 bases). The CDR3 is 14 amino acids. Germline V gene sequence: CDR1 SGHAT, CDR2 FQNNGV. Between the trimmed V and J ends, which lost 5 bases and 2 bases, there was a span of 11 bases. The CDR3 DNA reads TGTGCCAGCAGCGAAAAGGGGTACACAGATACGCAGTATTTT. Its protein product is CASSEKGYTDTQYF.

This sequence joins TRBV20-1 and TRBJ1-1; no firm D call. Germline-derived CDR1 and CDR2 are DFQATT and SNEGSKA (reference sequence). The length of the CDR3 is 21 residues. Between the trimmed V and J ends, which lost 0 bases and 1 base, there was a span of 30 bases. CDR3 in amino acids: CSARDPQLWMEKGVWNTEAFF. Here the CDR3 DNA reads TGCAGTGCTAGAGATCCACAGCTTTGGATGGAAAAAGGCGTTTGGAACACTGAAGCTTTCTTT.